One and the same sample provided the 15 T cell receptor beta chains below, sequenced in a study of technical replicates of blood from a handful of donors. Libraries were prepared by immunoSEQ multiplex PCR; TCRdb keeps only in-frame clonotypes and omits some of them. The table lists tens of thousands of clones, about 98% of them singletons. The sample was T cells isolated from PBMCs. The receptors were gathered from a human donor in good health.

This clone occurred once. J is TRBJ2-7 and V is TRBV4-1, with TRBD1 as a possible D gene (5 bases). Germline-derived CDR1 and CDR2 are MGHRA and YSYEKL. This CDR3 comprises 15 residues. The V end lost 2 bases, the J end lost 6 bases, and 17 bases lay between the germline ends. The CDR3 DNA sequence: TGCGCCAGCAGCCAAAACGTTAGGGGAATGCCCGAGCAGTACTTC. This codes for CASSQNVRGMPEQYF.

This chain links TRBV6-1 with TRBJ1-1, with D possibly matching TRBD1 (5 bases). Deletions cut 7 bases from V and 1 base from J, with 10 bases between. Germline CDR1 reads MNHNS; CDR2 reads SASEGT. This CDR3 is 13 amino acids long. CDR3 sequence reads: CASKPTGNTEAFF. CDR3 DNA: TGTGCCAGCAAACCCACAGGGAACACTGAAGCTTTCTTT.

The V call is TRBV11-3, the J call TRBJ2-3; 8 bases align to TRBD1. This CDR3 region has 17 residues. Germline CDR1 and CDR2: SGHNT and YENEEA. V lost 1 base, J lost 2 bases, and 8 bases stayed unmatched. CDR3 nucleotide sequence: TGTGCCAGCAGCTTAGGGTTGCAGGACAGGGCCACAGATACGCAGTATTTT. Translated, it gives CASSLGLQDRATDTQYF.

The genes are TRBV2 and TRBJ1-1, with a possible D match to TRBD1 (5 bases). This CDR3 has 13 amino acids. Germline CDR1 SNHLY, CDR2 FYNNEI. V was cut by 7 bases and J by 0 bases, with 9 bases left in between. The CDR3 coding sequence is TGTGCCAGCATTCGGGACTTGAACACTGAAGCTTTCTTT. This sequence encodes CASIRDLNTEAFF.

The chain employs TRBV5-1 and TRBJ2-5; tentative D call: TRBD2 (6 bases). The CDR3 extends over 15 amino acids. The ends were cut back, 0 bases at V and 2 bases at J, with 11 bases in the middle. The germline V gene has CDR1 SGHRS and CDR2 YFSETQ. The CDR3 region is CASSLAGGTQETQYF. The CDR3 DNA reads TGCGCCAGCAGCTTGGCTGGGGGGACGCAAGAGACCCAGTACTTC.

V is TRBV4-2 and J is TRBJ1-1; D is unclear. This CDR3 is 14 amino acids long. Trimming took 2 bases from V and 1 from J, leaving 8 bases between them. Germline CDR1 and CDR2: LGHNA and YNFKEQ. CDR3 loop: CASSQTRRNTEAFF. The CDR3 nucleotides are TGTGCCAGCAGCCAAACCCGGAGGAACACTGAAGCTTTCTTT.

This clone occurred once. The genes are TRBV2 and TRBJ1-5, with D perhaps TRBD1 (5 bases). V lost 4 bases, J lost 11 bases, and 18 bases lay in between. The CDR3 is 14 amino acids. The germline V gene encodes CDR1 SNHLY and CDR2 FYNNEI. The DNA for the CDR3 is TGTGCCAGCAGTGTTGACAGTCTGAATCGGGCCCAGCATTTT. This sequence encodes CASSVDSLNRAQHF.

V usage is TRBV12-5 and J usage is TRBJ2-3; 7 bases fit TRBD2. This CDR3 has 14 residues. The germline V gene has CDR1 LGHNT and CDR2 FRNRAP. With V trimmed by 7 bases and J by 5 bases, 9 bases remained unmatched. The CDR3 DNA follows: TGTGCTAGTGCCAGGGAGGGGTTTGGAGATACGCAGTATTTT. It yields the protein CASAREGFGDTQYF.

The chain combines TRBV4-1 with TRBJ2-1, with 10 bases aligning to TRBD2. Germline-derived CDR1 and CDR2 are MGHRA and YSYEKL. After removal of 1 base from V and 3 bases from J, the junction contained 6 bases not matched to a gene. There are 17 residues in the CDR3. Here the CDR3 DNA reads TGCGCCAGCAGCCAAGTACTAGCGGGGATAATCTACAATGAGCAGTTCTTC. This gives the protein CASSQVLAGIIYNEQFF.

This clone was counted only a few times. The V call is TRBV2, the J call TRBJ1-6; the D is unclear. Per germline, CDR1 SNHLY and CDR2 FYNNEI. Trimming pared 4 bases from V and 9 bases from J, leaving 16 bases between. This CDR3 is 15 amino acids long. CDR3 DNA sequence: TGTGCCAGCAGTGGAGAGGGAGGGAATTTTTCACCCCTCCACTTT. Encoded protein: CASSGEGGNFSPLHF.

V gene TRBV5-5 combines with J gene TRBJ2-7; tentative D call: TRBD1 (5 bases). The CDR3 has 14 residues. From germline, CDR1 is SGHKS and CDR2 YYEKEE (reference sequence). The V end was cut by 4 bases, the J end by 4 bases, with 15 bases between. CDR3 nucleotides: TGTGCCAGCAGCCCCTGGGCGGACATGTACGAGCAGTACTTC. Protein: CASSPWADMYEQYF.

A single count supports this clone. The V gene is TRBV13, the J gene TRBJ2-5, with 11 bases matching TRBD2. V trimming: 3 bases; J trimming: 1 base; junction bases outside the gene matches: 7. The CDR3 runs 17 residues. Germline CDR1 and CDR2: PRHDT and FYEKMQ (reference sequence). The CDR3 bases are TGTGCCAGCAGCTTGTTGCTAGCGGGGGGCCTCCAAGAGACCCAGTACTTC. Residues: CASSLLLAGGLQETQYF.

The chain recombines TRBV10-3 with TRBJ2-3, with D possibly TRBD2 on 6 matching bases. The CDR3 loop spans 12 amino acids. Germline V gene sequence: CDR1 ENHRY, CDR2 SYGVKD. The germline V and J ends were trimmed by 11 bases and 1 base, with 10 bases remaining between them. In nucleotides, the CDR3 is TGTGCCCTAGCGAGCCGCACAGATACGCAGTATTTT. This sequence encodes CALASRTDTQYF.

This sequence joins TRBV6-4 and TRBJ1-5; D remains ambiguous. The length of the CDR3 is 15 residues. V dropped 0 bases and J dropped 1 base, with 7 bases sitting between them. Germline lookup yields CDR1 MRHNA and CDR2 SNTAGT. CDR3 in DNA: TGTGCCAGCAGTGACTCGACACGGAGCAATCAGCCCCAGCATTTT. The encoded protein is CASSDSTRSNQPQHF.

The chain employs TRBV11-2 and TRBJ2-5, with 8 nucleotides matching TRBD2. The CDR3 length is 15 residues. CDR1 and CDR2 from the germline V gene are SGHAT and FQNNGV. After removal of 6 bases from V and 1 base from J, the junction contained 7 bases not matched to a gene. As DNA, the CDR3 is TGTGCCAGCAGTGTGGGGCGGGGGGTCCAAGAGACCCAGTACTTC. Protein sequence: CASSVGRGVQETQYF.